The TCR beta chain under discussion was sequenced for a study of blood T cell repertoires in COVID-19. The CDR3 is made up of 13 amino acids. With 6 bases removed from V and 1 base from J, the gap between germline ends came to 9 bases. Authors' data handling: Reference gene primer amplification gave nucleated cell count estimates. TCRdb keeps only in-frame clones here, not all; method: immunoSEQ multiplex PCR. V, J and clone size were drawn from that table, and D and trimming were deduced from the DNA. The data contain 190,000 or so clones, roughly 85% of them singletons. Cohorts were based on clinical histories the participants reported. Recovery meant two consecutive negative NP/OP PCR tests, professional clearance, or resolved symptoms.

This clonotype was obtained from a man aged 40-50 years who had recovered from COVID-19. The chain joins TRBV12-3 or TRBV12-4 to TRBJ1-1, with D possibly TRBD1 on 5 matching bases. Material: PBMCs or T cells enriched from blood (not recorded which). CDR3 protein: CASRQGENTEAFF. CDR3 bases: TGTGCCAGCAGGCAGGGTGAGAACACTGAAGCTTTCTTT.